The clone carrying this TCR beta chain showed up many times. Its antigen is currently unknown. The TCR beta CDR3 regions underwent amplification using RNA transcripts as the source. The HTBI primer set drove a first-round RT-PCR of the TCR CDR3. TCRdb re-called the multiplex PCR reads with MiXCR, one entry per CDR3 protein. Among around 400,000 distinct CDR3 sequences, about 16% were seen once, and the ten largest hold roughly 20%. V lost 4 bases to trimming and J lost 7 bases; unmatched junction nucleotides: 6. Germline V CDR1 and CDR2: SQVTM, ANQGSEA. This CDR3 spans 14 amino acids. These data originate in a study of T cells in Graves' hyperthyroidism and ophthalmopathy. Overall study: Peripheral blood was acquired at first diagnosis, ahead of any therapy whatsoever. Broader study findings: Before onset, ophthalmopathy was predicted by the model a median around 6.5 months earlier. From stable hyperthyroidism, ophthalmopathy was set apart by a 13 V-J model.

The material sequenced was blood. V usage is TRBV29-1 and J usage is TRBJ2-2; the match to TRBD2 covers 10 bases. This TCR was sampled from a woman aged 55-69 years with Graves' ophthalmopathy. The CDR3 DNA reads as TGCAGCGTTGGGCTAGCGGGAGTAGGCGGGGAGCTGTTTTTT. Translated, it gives CSVGLAGVGGELFF.